This T cell receptor beta chain was profiled in a study of breast tumors, draining lymph nodes, adjacent tissues. Study results and caveats: Tumor repertoires ranked between lymph nodes and nontumor tissue in diversity, with V and J gene preferences. Findings are consistent with lymph node origin and intratumoral expansion of most tumor T cells. Data only fit, rather than demonstrated, lymph node origin of most tumor T cells. Compared with basal-like, luminal-like tumors shared significantly more repertoire with nontumor tissue.

TCRdb analysed the multiplex PCR reads with MiXCR anew, one entry per CDR3 protein. In the table there are fewer than 200,000 distinct CDR3 sequences, approximately 30% of which are singletons. Axillary draining lymph nodes of breast cancer patients supplied the node samples. Comment on this clonotype: As yet, its antigen is unknown.

Sequencing was carried out using axillary lymph node tissue. This TCR was recovered from a female donor with breast cancer. Some clones in this sample may be carry-over from other donors' samples.

The CDR3 nucleotides read TGTGCCAGCAGTTTATTAAATAGGGGAGTGAGCTCCTACGAGCAGTACTTC. Encoded protein: CASSLLNRGVSSYEQYF. The chain is built from TRBV27 and TRBJ2-7, with D perhaps matching TRBD1 or TRBD2 (5 bases each). V was trimmed by 1 base and J by 0 bases, leaving 16 bases between them. The CDR3 length is 17 residues. Germline CDR1 reads MNHEY; CDR2 reads SMNVEV (reference sequence).